These 32 T cell receptor beta chains were all obtained from the same sample, sequenced in a study of early T cells in non-severe SARS-CoV-2 infection. A single record per CDR3 protein comes from TCRdb applying MiXCR to the 5' RACE reads. The table includes 80,000 to 100,000 distinct CDR3 sequences, around 15% detected once. Material for sequencing was whole blood. These receptors were taken from an adult who was a healthcare worker with PCR-confirmed SARS-CoV-2 infection or an uninfected control (not recorded which).

This clonotype was seen ten or more times. The rearrangement uses TRBV7-6 and TRBJ1-2, with 9 positions matching TRBD1. Trimming removed 5 bases from V and 8 bases from J; junction bases left unmatched: 9. CDR3 size: 14 residues. The germline gives CDR1 SGHVS, CDR2 FNYEAQ. The CDR3 loop reads CASSLGTGSKGYTF. The CDR3 DNA sequence: TGTGCCAGCAGCCTAGGGACAGGGTCGAAGGGCTACACCTTC. Based on the CDR3 plus reference TRBV7-6 and TRBJ1-2, the full variable domain is GAGVSQSPRYKVTKRGQDVALRCDPISGHVSLYWYRQALGQGPEFLTYFNYEAQQDKSGLPNDRFSAERPEGSISTLTIQRTEQRDSAMYRCASSLGTGSKGYTFGSGTRLTVV.

The table lists this clonotype with a few counts. In DNA form, the CDR3 reads TGTGCCAGCAGACGATCTAGCGGACCATACAATGAGCAGTTCTTC. This translates into CASRRSSGPYNEQFF. This chain links TRBV28 with TRBJ2-1; 7 bases are shared with TRBD2. Germline V lookup: CDR1 MDHEN, CDR2 SYDVKM. V gave up 6 bases and J gave up 4 bases; unmatched junction bases: 9. The CDR3 loop spans 15 amino acids.

The rearrangement uses TRBV5-1 and TRBJ2-3; D is unclear. Deletions cut 3 bases from V and 4 bases from J, with 6 bases between. The CDR3 contains 12 residues. CDR1 and CDR2 (germline): SGHRS, YFSETQ. CDR3 protein: CASSSQSDTQYF. In nucleotides, the CDR3 is TGCGCCAGCAGCTCCCAGTCAGATACGCAGTATTTT. Full variable domain (rest looked up from reference TRBV5-1 and TRBJ2-3): KAGVTQTPRYLIKTRGQQVTLSCSPISGHRSVSWYQQTPGQGLQFLFEYFSETQRNKGNFPGRFSGRQFSNSRSEMNVSTLELGDSALYLCASSSQSDTQYFGPGTRLTVL.

J is TRBJ2-7 and V is TRBV29-1; 10 bases agree with TRBD2. Trimming removed 2 bases from V and 3 bases from J; junction bases left unmatched: 4. The CDR3 is 14 residues long. Germline V lookup: CDR1 SQVTM, CDR2 ANQGSEA. CDR3 sequence: CSVELAGVLYEQYF. The CDR3 DNA is TGCAGCGTTGAACTAGCGGGAGTTCTCTACGAGCAGTACTTC.

This clonotype was found a few times. The chain carries TRBV9 and TRBJ2-5, with D tentatively TRBD1 or TRBD2 (5 bases each). V was clipped by 0 bases and J by 9 bases, with 18 bases between them. CDR3 length: 15 residues. CDR1 and CDR2 (germline): SGDLS, YYNGEE. The CDR3, as DNA: TGTGCCAGCAGCGTAGACCTGGGACGACAATACCCCCAGTACTTC. Amino acids: CASSVDLGRQYPQYF.

This clonotype was detected only a few times. V and J are TRBV28 and TRBJ2-6; D gene uncertain. Germline values: CDR1 MDHEN, CDR2 SYDVKM. This CDR3 region has 13 residues. V shed 6 bases and J shed 5 bases, with 8 bases lying between them. CDR3 loop: CASSLVRANVLTF. Written as DNA, the CDR3 is TGTGCCAGCAGCCTGGTTAGGGCCAACGTCCTGACTTTC.

The J gene is TRBJ2-1, the V gene TRBV7-8; 12 nucleotides agree with TRBD2. V dropped 5 bases and J dropped 4; count of bases not matched to a gene: 6. Germline V gene lookup returns CDR1 SGHVS and CDR2 FQNEAQ. This CDR3 contains 16 residues. CDR3 protein: CASSGRTSGTYNEQFF. For the CDR3, the DNA is TGTGCCAGCAGCGGACGGACTAGCGGGACTTACAATGAGCAGTTCTTC.

This clonotype has just a few counts. J is TRBJ2-7 and V is TRBV7-9; no clear D. Germline assignment: CDR1 SEHNR and CDR2 FQNEAQ (reference sequence). The CDR3 sequence is 14 residues long. The V gene lost 8 bases and the J gene lost 0 bases, with 14 bases spanning the gap. The CDR3 sequence is CASLPSSFSYEQYF. CDR3 sequence (DNA): TGTGCCAGCCTTCCTAGTTCCTTCTCCTACGAGCAGTACTTC.

This sequence joins TRBV5-1 and TRBJ2-1; D perhaps matches TRBD2 (6 bases). The germline V gene encodes CDR1 SGHRS and CDR2 YFSETQ. Trimming removed 4 bases from V and 3 bases from J, with 14 bases in between. This CDR3 is 15 amino acids long. The CDR3 is CASSVRDSHYNEQFF. CDR3 DNA sequence: TGCGCCAGCAGCGTCCGGGACTCTCACTACAATGAGCAGTTCTTC. Full variable domain (outside the CDR3, taken from reference TRBV5-1 and TRBJ2-1): KAGVTQTPRYLIKTRGQQVTLSCSPISGHRSVSWYQQTPGQGLQFLFEYFSETQRNKGNFPGRFSGRQFSNSRSEMNVSTLELGDSALYLCASSVRDSHYNEQFFGPGTRLTVL.

This clonotype was seen a handful of times. This chain connects TRBV12-3 or TRBV12-4 to TRBJ2-7; no clear D gene. V shed 3 bases and J shed 3 bases, with 9 bases lying between them. This CDR3 is built from 13 residues. The CDR3 region is CASSFSESYEQYF. In nucleotides, the CDR3 is TGTGCCAGCAGTTTTAGTGAAAGCTACGAGCAGTACTTC.

This clonotype appeared a few times. The chain couples TRBV29-1 to TRBJ2-1, with 9 nucleotides matching TRBD2. The junction had 6 bases not matched to a gene; V was cut back by 1 base and J by 8 bases. This CDR3 contains 14 residues. Germline CDR1 SQVTM, CDR2 ANQGSEA. The CDR3 reads CSVEGGRALDEQFF. The CDR3 nucleotides are TGCAGCGTTGAAGGCGGGAGGGCCCTGGATGAGCAGTTCTTC.

The gene calls are TRBV7-6 and TRBJ1-1; D is unclear. Germline CDR1 is SGHVS and CDR2 is FNYEAQ. The V gene lost 5 bases and the J gene lost 1 base, with 11 bases spanning the gap. CDR3 length equals 14 residues. CDR3 sequence (DNA): TGTGCCAGCAGCCACAAGATGGAGAACACTGAAGCTTTCTTT. It encodes CASSHKMENTEAFF. Full variable domain (missing parts from reference TRBV7-6 and TRBJ1-1): GAGVSQSPRYKVTKRGQDVALRCDPISGHVSLYWYRQALGQGPEFLTYFNYEAQQDKSGLPNDRFSAERPEGSISTLTIQRTEQRDSAMYRCASSHKMENTEAFFGQGTRLTVV.

The chain combines TRBV12-3 or TRBV12-4 with TRBJ1-2; no firm D call. Trimming pared 5 bases from V and 5 bases from J, leaving 15 bases between. CDR3 length equals 14 residues. Written as DNA, the CDR3 is TGTGCCAGCAGTCCCAGCGCCGCGAGGTATGGCTACACCTTC. Protein product: CASSPSAARYGYTF.

The V and J genes are TRBV28 and TRBJ2-1, with 11 bases fitting TRBD2. The CDR3 totals 15 residues. Germline lookup yields CDR1 MDHEN and CDR2 SYDVKM. With V trimmed by 5 bases and J by 8 bases, 8 bases remained unmatched. The CDR3 bases are TGTGCCAGCAGTCGCTGGACTAGCGGGCCCGATGAGCAGTTCTTC. It translates to CASSRWTSGPDEQFF.

The V gene is TRBV6-1, the J gene TRBJ1-2; D call uncertain. V lost 7 bases to trimming and J lost 0 bases, with 6 bases between them. The CDR3 consists of 12 residues. Germline CDR1 and CDR2: MNHNS and SASEGT. CDR3 DNA sequence: TGTGCCAGCACCACAGCTAACTATGGCTACACCTTC. Protein sequence: CASTTANYGYTF.

The J gene is TRBJ1-2, the V gene TRBV25-1; no clear D. Germline-derived CDR1 and CDR2 are MGHDK and SYGVNS. CDR3 length equals 12 residues. Trimming cost V 6 bases and J 2 bases, with 7 bases left between them. CDR3 region: CASREKNYGYTF. The CDR3 DNA sequence: TGTGCCAGCAGAGAAAAAAACTATGGCTACACCTTC.

This clonotype was detected a few times. The chain uses TRBV29-1 and TRBJ2-1; D might be TRBD2 (6 bases). Germline CDR1 is SQVTM and CDR2 is ANQGSEA. Trimming pared 7 bases from V and 5 bases from J, leaving 15 bases between. CDR3 length equals 13 residues. CDR3 amino acids: CSGGRGLDNEQFF. The CDR3 DNA is TGCAGCGGAGGGCGGGGTCTGGACAATGAGCAGTTCTTC.

This clonotype was observed at least ten times. The gene calls are TRBV7-2 and TRBJ1-2; D unresolved. CDR1 and CDR2 from the germline V gene are SGHTA and FQGNSA. The CDR3 covers 16 residues. V lost 2 bases to trimming and J lost 4 bases, with 17 bases between them. As DNA, the CDR3 is TGTGCCAGCAGCTTACAAATTAACACCCGATTCTATGGCTACACCTTC. It translates to CASSLQINTRFYGYTF.

V gene TRBV10-3 combines with J gene TRBJ1-6; D remains ambiguous. The CDR3 extends over 15 amino acids. With 6 bases removed from V and 6 bases from J, the gap between germline ends came to 15 bases. The germline V gene encodes CDR1 ENHRY and CDR2 SYGVKD. CDR3 residues: CAIRDGSLGNSPLHF. DNA of the CDR3: TGTGCCATCAGAGACGGGTCTCTTGGTAATTCACCCCTCCACTTT.

The sample holds a few counts of this clonotype. V gene TRBV28 combines with J gene TRBJ2-7; the match to TRBD2 covers 10 bases. Germline V lookup: CDR1 MDHEN, CDR2 SYDVKM. V trimming: 4 bases; J trimming: 1 base; junction bases outside the gene matches: 4. The CDR3 totals 15 residues. The CDR3 protein is CASSSAGGGSYEQYF. The CDR3 DNA reads TGTGCCAGCAGTTCAGCGGGAGGGGGGTCCTACGAGCAGTACTTC. The variable domain in full, with the rest retrieved from reference TRBV28 and TRBJ2-7, is DVKVTQSSRYLVKRTGEKVFLECVQDMDHENMFWYRQDPGLGLRLIYFSYDVKMKEKGDIPEGYSVSREKKERFSLILESASTNQTSMYLCASSSAGGGSYEQYFGPGTRLTVT.

This chain connects TRBV11-3 to TRBJ1-2; D gene uncertain. The CDR3 is 12 residues long. Germline loops: CDR1 SGHNT, CDR2 YENEEA. V dropped 1 base and J dropped 3 bases, with 3 bases sitting between them. The CDR3 reads CASSLGDYGYTF. The CDR3, as DNA: TGTGCCAGCAGCTTAGGCGACTATGGCTACACCTTC.

J is TRBJ1-1 and V is TRBV12-3 or TRBV12-4; D unclear. The CDR3 totals 15 residues. Trimming cost V 5 bases and J 0 bases, with 13 bases left between them. This CDR3 is CASSLWQSMNTEAFF. The CDR3 region has the DNA TGTGCCAGCAGTCTATGGCAGTCCATGAACACTGAAGCTTTCTTT.

The rearrangement links TRBV12-3 or TRBV12-4 to TRBJ1-3, with a tentative D call TRBD1 (6 bases). This CDR3 comprises 15 residues. V shed 7 bases and J shed 2 bases, with 15 bases lying between them. The CDR3 is CASTDTGQAGNTIYF. In DNA, the CDR3 is TGTGCCAGCACCGATACAGGGCAGGCTGGAAACACCATATATTTT.

This clonotype was picked up many times. V is TRBV7-9 and J is TRBJ2-1; 8 bases line up with TRBD2. CDR3 length: 16 amino acids. In germline, CDR1 is SEHNR, CDR2 FQNEAQ (reference sequence). V was clipped by 1 base and J by 5 bases; unmatched bases: 7. CDR3 DNA sequence: TGTGCCAGCAGCTTAGTGGGTAGCGGGATAGACAATGAGCAGTTCTTC. Its protein is CASSLVGSGIDNEQFF.

V and J are TRBV9 and TRBJ2-5; 7 nucleotides agree with TRBD2. This CDR3 is built from 16 residues. The germline V gene has CDR1 SGDLS and CDR2 YYNGEE. Trimming at V came to 4 bases and at J to 5 bases, leaving 14 bases not matched to a gene. DNA for the CDR3: TGTGCCAGCAGCCCGCCCCGAGCTAGCGGAGAGGAGACCCAGTACTTC. It yields the protein CASSPPRASGEETQYF.

The chain uses TRBV29-1 and TRBJ1-1; D not resolved. The CDR3 is made up of 12 amino acids. Germline loops: CDR1 SQVTM, CDR2 ANQGSEA. Between the trimmed V and J ends, which lost 3 bases and 5 bases, there was a span of 10 bases. The CDR3 DNA follows: TGCAGCGTTGATCAGATCGGGACTGAAGCTTTCTTT. It codes for CSVDQIGTEAFF.

V is TRBV13 and J is TRBJ2-2, with TRBD2 matching 8 bases. This CDR3 is 16 amino acids long. The V and J ends lost 1 base and 3 bases, in that order; junction bases with no gene match: 4. Per germline, CDR1 PRHDT and CDR2 FYEKMQ (reference sequence). In nucleotides, the CDR3 is TGTGCCAGCAGCTTAGAACTAGCGGTGGACACCGGGGAGCTGTTTTTT. It yields the protein CASSLELAVDTGELFF.

This clonotype showed up just a few times. CDR3 in amino acids: CASSSEGSTDTQYF. Here the CDR3 DNA reads TGCGCCAGCAGCTCCGAAGGTAGCACAGATACGCAGTATTTT. The rearrangement links TRBV4-1 to TRBJ2-3; the D is unclear. The V gene's germline CDR1 is MGHRA and CDR2 YSYEKL. This CDR3 comprises 14 residues. V lost 5 bases, J lost 0 bases, and 9 bases lay in between.

The genes are TRBV7-9 and TRBJ2-2, with 9 bases that match TRBD2. The CDR3 has 18 residues. With V trimmed by 11 bases and J by 1 base, 17 bases remained unmatched. CDR1 is SEHNR and CDR2 is FQNEAQ in the germline V gene (reference sequence). The CDR3 sequence is CAFGGLAGPLVNTGELFF. CDR3 nucleotides: TGTGCCTTTGGAGGGCTAGCGGGACCCCTTGTGAACACCGGGGAGCTGTTTTTT.

This clonotype was counted only a few times. The V gene is TRBV5-6, the J gene TRBJ2-3; D is perhaps TRBD2 (5 bases). Looked up from germline, CDR1 is SGHDT and CDR2 is YYEEEE. This CDR3 is built from 13 residues. Trimming stripped 2 bases from V and 1 base from J, with 5 bases between. The CDR3: CASSFSGTDTQYF. The CDR3 DNA reads TGTGCCAGCAGCTTTAGCGGCACAGATACGCAGTATTTT.

V usage is TRBV20-1 and J usage is TRBJ1-6, with no clear D. The CDR3 has 16 residues. Germline V gene sequence: CDR1 DFQATT, CDR2 SNEGSKA (reference sequence). The V and J ends lost 0 bases and 3 bases respectively, with 12 bases between them. The CDR3: CSARDTGPHYNSPLHF. CDR3 bases: TGCAGTGCTAGAGACACTGGACCGCACTATAATTCACCCCTCCACTTT.

This clonotype was seen at least ten times. The chain has TRBV28 and TRBJ2-1, with TRBD1 as a possible D gene (5 bases). Trimming stripped 2 bases from V and 3 bases from J, with 11 bases between. The CDR3 consists of 15 residues. Looked up from germline, CDR1 is MDHEN and CDR2 is SYDVKM. The CDR3 bases are TGTGCCAGCAGTTTAGAAACAGGAGACTACAATGAGCAGTTCTTC. The encoded protein is CASSLETGDYNEQFF.